Presented here are 3 T cell receptor beta chains from one specimen sequenced in a study of control samples from healthy donors and cancer patients (dated by TCRdb to the early 2020s). Libraries were made using the immunoSEQ multiplex PCR assay. TCRdb took this table from immuneACCESS and kept in-frame rearrangements with V and J called. Such tables lack part of the clones; where checked against another copy, unresolved V genes explain under half of the gap, and the rest is unexplained. For this sample the table gives over 150,000 clones, of which roughly 90% were detected only once. The leading ten clones occupy 1.1% to 1.5% of the sample. Sequencing input: blood. These receptors were collected from a woman in her forties or fifties in good health.

CDR3 bases: TGTGCCAGCAGTTCCCGCACAGATACGCAGTATTTT. Protein product: CASSSRTDTQYF. The gene calls are TRBV27 and TRBJ2-3; D is unresolved. From germline, CDR1 is MNHEY and CDR2 SMNVEV (reference sequence). The CDR3 covers 12 residues. V was trimmed by 4 bases and J by 1 base, leaving 3 bases between them.

The CDR3: CASSYRLAVMGEQFF. CDR3 bases: TGTGCCAGCAGTTACAGGCTAGCGGTCATGGGTGAGCAGTTCTTC. V is TRBV6-5 and J is TRBJ2-1; 7 bases are a match to TRBD2. This CDR3 is 15 amino acids long. The V gene end was trimmed by 2 bases and the J gene end by 9 bases; junction bases not matched to a gene: 10. Germline CDR1 is MNHEY and CDR2 is SVGAGI.

V is TRBV5-1 and J is TRBJ1-6; D gene uncertain. Trimming pared 2 bases from V and 5 bases from J, leaving 14 bases between. The germline CDR1 and CDR2 sequences are SGHRS and YFSETQ. This CDR3 is 16 amino acids long. The CDR3, as DNA: TGCGCCAGCAGCTTCCGCGGACGGAATAATAATTCACCCCTCCACTTT. Translating it yields CASSFRGRNNNSPLHF.